This TCR beta chain was documented in a study of blood T cell repertoires in COVID-19. For the study at large: Acute and convalescent COVID-19 specimens originated in the United States, Italy and Spain.

Original methodology: Amplification of reference gene primers provided the estimated nucleated cell counts. Some clones are missing from TCRdb's copy, which holds only in-frame ones; the method was immunoSEQ multiplex PCR. V and J calls and clone size are copied from that table; D and trimming were computed from the DNA. The data show tens of thousands of clones, with 70% to 80% seen just once and 45% to 65% held by the top ten. The CDR3 length is 13 residues. V lost 4 bases to trimming and J lost 2 bases, with 9 bases between them. Germline V lookup: CDR1 MNHEY, CDR2 SMNVEV (reference sequence). This sequence was found in a woman older than 75 with acute or convalescent COVID-19. The specimen was peripheral blood. V is TRBV27 and J is TRBJ2-7, with D possibly being TRBD1 (6 bases). The CDR3 loop is CASSWGQTYEQYF. CDR3 in DNA: TGTGCCAGCAGTTGGGGGCAGACCTACGAGCAGTACTTC.